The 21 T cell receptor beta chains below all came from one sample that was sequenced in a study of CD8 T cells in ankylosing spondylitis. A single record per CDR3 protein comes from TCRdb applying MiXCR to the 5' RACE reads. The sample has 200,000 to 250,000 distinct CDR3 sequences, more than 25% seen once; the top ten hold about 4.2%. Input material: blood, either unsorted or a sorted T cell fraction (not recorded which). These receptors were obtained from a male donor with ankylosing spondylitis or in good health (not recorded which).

CDR3 loop: CASSLEGPPNTGELFF. The CDR3 DNA is TGTGCCAGCAGCTTAGAAGGGCCCCCGAACACCGGGGAGCTGTTTTTT. The chain uses TRBV7-6 and TRBJ2-2; D gene uncertain. V was trimmed by 1 base and J by 0 bases, leaving 9 bases between them. The CDR3 contains 16 residues. The germline V gene has CDR1 SGHVS and CDR2 FNYEAQ.

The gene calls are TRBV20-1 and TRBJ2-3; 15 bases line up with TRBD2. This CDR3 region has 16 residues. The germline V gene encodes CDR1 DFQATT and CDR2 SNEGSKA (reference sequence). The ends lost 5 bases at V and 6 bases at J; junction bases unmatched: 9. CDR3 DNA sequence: TGCAGTGCTGCGACCGGACTAGCGGGGGGGCCGGATACGCAGTATTTT. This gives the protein CSAATGLAGGPDTQYF.

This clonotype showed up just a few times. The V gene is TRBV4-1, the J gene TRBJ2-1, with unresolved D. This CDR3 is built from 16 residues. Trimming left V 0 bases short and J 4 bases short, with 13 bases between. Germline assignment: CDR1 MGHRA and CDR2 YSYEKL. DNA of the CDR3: TGCGCCAGCAGCCAAGATGTCTTGCCAGCTTACAATGAGCAGTTCTTC. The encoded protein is CASSQDVLPAYNEQFF.

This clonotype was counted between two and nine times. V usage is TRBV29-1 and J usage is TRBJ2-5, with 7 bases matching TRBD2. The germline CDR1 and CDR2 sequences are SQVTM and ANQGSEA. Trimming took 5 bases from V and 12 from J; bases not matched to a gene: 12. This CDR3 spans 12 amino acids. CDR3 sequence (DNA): TGCAGCGTTCTGGCTAGCGGTCCAACGGAGTACTTC. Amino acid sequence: CSVLASGPTEYF.

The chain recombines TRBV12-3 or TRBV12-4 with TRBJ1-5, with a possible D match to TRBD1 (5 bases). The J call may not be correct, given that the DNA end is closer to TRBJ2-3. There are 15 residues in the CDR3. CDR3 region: CASSPDSRANQPQYF. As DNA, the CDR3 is TGTGCCAGCAGTCCTGACAGTCGTGCCAATCAGCCCCAGTATTTT.

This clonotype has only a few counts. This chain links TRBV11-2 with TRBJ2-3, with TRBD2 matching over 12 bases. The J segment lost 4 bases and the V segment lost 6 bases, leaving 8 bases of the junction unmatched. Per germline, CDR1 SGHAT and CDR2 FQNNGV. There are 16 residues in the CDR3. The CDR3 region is CASRPLAGGLSDTQYF. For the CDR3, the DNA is TGTGCCAGCAGGCCTCTAGCGGGGGGGCTTTCAGATACGCAGTATTTT.

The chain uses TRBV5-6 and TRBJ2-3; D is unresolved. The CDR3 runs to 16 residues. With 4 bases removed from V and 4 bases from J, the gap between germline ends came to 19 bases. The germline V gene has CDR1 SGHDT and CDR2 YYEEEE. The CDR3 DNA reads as TGTGCCAGCAGCACTGACTTTATTTATCGGCCAGATACGCAGTATTTT. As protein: CASSTDFIYRPDTQYF.

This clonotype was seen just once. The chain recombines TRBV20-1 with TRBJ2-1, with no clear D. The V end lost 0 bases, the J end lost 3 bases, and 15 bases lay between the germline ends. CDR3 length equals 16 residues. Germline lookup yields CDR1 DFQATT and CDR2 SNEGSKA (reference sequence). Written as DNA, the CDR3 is TGCAGTGCTAGAGATATCCCAGGAGCCCTCTACAATGAGCAGTTCTTC. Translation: CSARDIPGALYNEQFF.

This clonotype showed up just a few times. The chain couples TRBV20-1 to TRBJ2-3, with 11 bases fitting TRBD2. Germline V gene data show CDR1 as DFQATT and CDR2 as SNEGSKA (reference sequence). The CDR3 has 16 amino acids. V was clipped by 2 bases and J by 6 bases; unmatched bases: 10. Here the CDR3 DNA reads TGCAGTGCTAGATCCGGACTAGCGGGTGGGTTGGATACGCAGTATTTT. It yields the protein CSARSGLAGGLDTQYF.

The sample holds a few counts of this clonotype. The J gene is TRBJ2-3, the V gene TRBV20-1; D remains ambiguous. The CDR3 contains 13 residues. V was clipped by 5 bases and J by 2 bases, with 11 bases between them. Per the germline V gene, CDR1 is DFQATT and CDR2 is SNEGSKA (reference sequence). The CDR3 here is CSAPPEYTDTQYF. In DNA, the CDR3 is TGCAGTGCTCCCCCGGAGTACACAGATACGCAGTATTTT.

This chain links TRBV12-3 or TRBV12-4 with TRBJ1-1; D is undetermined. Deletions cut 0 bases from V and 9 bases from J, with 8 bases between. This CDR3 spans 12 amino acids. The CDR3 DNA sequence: TGTGCCAGCAGTTTAGCTTGGGGTAAAGCTTTCTTT. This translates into CASSLAWGKAFF.

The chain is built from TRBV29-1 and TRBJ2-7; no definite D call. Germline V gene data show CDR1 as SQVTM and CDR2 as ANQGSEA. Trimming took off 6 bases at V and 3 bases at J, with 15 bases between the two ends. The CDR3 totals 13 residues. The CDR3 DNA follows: TGCAGCGTCGTTACCGACGGGTACTACGAGCAGTACTTC. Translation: CSVVTDGYYEQYF.

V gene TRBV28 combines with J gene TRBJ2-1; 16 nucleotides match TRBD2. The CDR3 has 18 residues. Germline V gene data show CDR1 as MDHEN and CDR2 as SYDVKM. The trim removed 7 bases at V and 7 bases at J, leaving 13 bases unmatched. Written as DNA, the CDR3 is TGTGCCAGCACCGGGACTAGCGGGGGGGCAGGCTATTTTAATGAGCAGTTCTTC. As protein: CASTGTSGGAGYFNEQFF.

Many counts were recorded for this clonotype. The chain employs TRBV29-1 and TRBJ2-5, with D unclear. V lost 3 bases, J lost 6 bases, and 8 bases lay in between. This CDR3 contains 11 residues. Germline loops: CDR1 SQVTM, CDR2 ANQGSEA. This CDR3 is CSVDSFQTQYF. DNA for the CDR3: TGCAGCGTTGACTCCTTTCAGACCCAGTACTTC.

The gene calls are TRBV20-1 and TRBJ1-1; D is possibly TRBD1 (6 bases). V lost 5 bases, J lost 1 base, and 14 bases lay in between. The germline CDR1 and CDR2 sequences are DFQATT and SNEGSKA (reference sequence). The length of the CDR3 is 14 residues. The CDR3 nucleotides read TGCAGTGCTCCGGGATTAGGGGGGAACACTGAAGCTTTCTTT. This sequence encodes CSAPGLGGNTEAFF.

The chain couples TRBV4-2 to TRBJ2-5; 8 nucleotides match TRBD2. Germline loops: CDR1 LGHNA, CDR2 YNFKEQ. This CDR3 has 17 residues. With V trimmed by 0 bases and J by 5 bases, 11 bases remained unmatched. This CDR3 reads CASSQDFGSGVSETQYF. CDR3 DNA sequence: TGTGCCAGCAGCCAAGACTTCGGTAGCGGGGTTTCGGAGACCCAGTACTTC.

The CDR3 DNA sequence: TGCGCCAGCAGCACCGGGGCCGGGCGCTCACCCCTCCACTTT. Encoded protein: CASSTGAGRSPLHF. The genes are TRBV5-1 and TRBJ1-6, with D possibly matching TRBD1 (5 bases). Trimming removed 4 bases at V and 10 bases at J, with 15 bases between. CDR1 is SGHRS, CDR2 YFSETQ, per germline. The CDR3 has 14 residues.

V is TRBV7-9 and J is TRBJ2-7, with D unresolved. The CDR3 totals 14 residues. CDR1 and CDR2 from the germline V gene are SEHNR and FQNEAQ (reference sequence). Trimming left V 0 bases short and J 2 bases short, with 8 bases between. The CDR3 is CASSLAGKPYEQYF. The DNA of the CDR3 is TGTGCCAGCAGCTTAGCGGGGAAACCCTACGAGCAGTACTTC.

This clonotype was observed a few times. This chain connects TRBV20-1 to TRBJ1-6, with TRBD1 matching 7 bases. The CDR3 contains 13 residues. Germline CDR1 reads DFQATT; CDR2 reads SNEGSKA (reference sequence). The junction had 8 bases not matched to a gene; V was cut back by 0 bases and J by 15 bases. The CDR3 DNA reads TGCAGTGCTAGAGATCAGGGGACAGATCTCCTCCACTTT. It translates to CSARDQGTDLLHF.

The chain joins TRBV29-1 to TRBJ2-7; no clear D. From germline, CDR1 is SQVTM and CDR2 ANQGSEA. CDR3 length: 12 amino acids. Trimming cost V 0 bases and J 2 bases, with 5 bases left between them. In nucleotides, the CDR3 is TGCAGCGTTGAAGACCACCCCTACGAGCAGTACTTC. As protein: CSVEDHPYEQYF.

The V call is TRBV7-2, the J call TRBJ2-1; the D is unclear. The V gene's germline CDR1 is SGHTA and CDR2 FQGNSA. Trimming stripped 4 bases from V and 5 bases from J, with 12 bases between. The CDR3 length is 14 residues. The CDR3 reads CASSSPLSHNEQFF. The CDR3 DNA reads TGTGCCAGCAGCTCCCCCCTTTCTCACAATGAGCAGTTCTTC.